Listed here are 5 T cell receptor beta chains from one sample, sequenced in a study of control samples from healthy donors and cancer patients. The method was immunoSEQ multiplex PCR; TCRdb's version includes in-frame clones alone and lacks a portion of them. The sample has over 150,000 clones, about 94% seen once. Sequenced: PBMCs. All receptors come from a man aged 55-75 years with colorectal cancer.

V is TRBV7-9 and J is TRBJ2-3, with D perhaps TRBD1 (5 bases). The CDR3 sequence is 14 residues long. Germline assignment: CDR1 SEHNR and CDR2 FQNEAQ (reference sequence). Trimming took off 2 bases at V and 0 bases at J, with 6 bases between the two ends. The CDR3 loop is CASSLTGSTDTQYF. Written as DNA, the CDR3 is TGTGCCAGCAGCTTAACAGGAAGCACAGATACGCAGTATTTT.

The gene calls are TRBV9 and TRBJ2-3; no definite D call. CDR1 is SGDLS, CDR2 YYNGEE, per germline. The V and J ends lost 2 bases and 5 bases respectively, with 12 bases between them. This CDR3 has 14 residues. CDR3 nucleotides: TGTGCCAGCAGCGTCGGAAGGTCGGGAGATACGCAGTATTTT. It yields the protein CASSVGRSGDTQYF.

This clone was recorded once. This chain links TRBV4-2 with TRBJ2-1; no firm D call. CDR1 and CDR2 from the germline V gene are LGHNA and YNFKEQ. CDR3 length: 14 residues. With 1 base removed from V and 7 bases from J, the gap between germline ends came to 11 bases. The CDR3 here is CASSQVFGYNEQFF. The CDR3 DNA follows: TGTGCCAGCAGCCAAGTCTTCGGGTATAATGAGCAGTTCTTC.

The V gene is TRBV27, the J gene TRBJ1-1; D may be TRBD1 (6 bases). Germline V CDR1 and CDR2: MNHEY, SMNVEV (reference sequence). This CDR3 has 16 amino acids. V was cut by 5 bases and J by 7 bases, with 23 bases left in between. This CDR3 reads CASSGGLGGARGEAFF. The CDR3 nucleotides read TGTGCCAGCAGTGGGGGGCTTGGGGGGGCGAGGGGTGAAGCTTTCTTT.

CDR3 loop: CASSQIRDKQYF. CDR3 nucleotide sequence: TGTGCCAGCAGCCAAATCCGGGACAAGCAGTACTTC. This sequence joins TRBV3-1 (or the pseudogene TRBV3-2) and TRBJ2-7, with TRBD1 as a possible D gene (6 bases). Germline V lookup: CDR1 LGHDT, CDR2 YNNKEL (reference sequence). CDR3 length: 12 residues. V was shortened by 2 bases and J by 8 bases, with 10 bases between the two germline ends.